The 25 T cell receptor beta chains listed next were all sequenced from one sample in a study of shared clonotypes between healthy human individuals (dated by TCRdb to 2020 to 2021). Libraries were made using the immunoSEQ multiplex PCR assay. The table was pulled from immuneACCESS by TCRdb, which kept in-frame rearrangements only. Such tables lose some clones; where checked, under half of the loss comes from unresolved V genes, and the rest has no known cause. This sample holds 90,000 to 130,000 clones; about 71% were observed only once. Clones ranked in the top ten supply approximately 23% of the sample. Sequencing was carried out using memory CD8+ T cells sorted from blood. According to the study, the label for this sample's cell subset or site signals: CD45RO+ cells pooled with CCR7-negative TemRA cells. The receptors were gathered from a woman aged 30 to 39 in good health.

The chain has TRBV5-1 and TRBJ2-7; 10 bases are shared with TRBD1. The ends lost 2 bases at V and 0 bases at J; junction bases unmatched: 8. The CDR3 is made up of 17 amino acids. Germline V gene data show CDR1 as SGHRS and CDR2 as YFSETQ. CDR3 loop: CASSFRGQGEYSYEQYF. CDR3 nucleotide sequence: TGCGCCAGCAGCTTCCGTGGACAGGGGGAATACTCCTACGAGCAGTACTTC.

The chain uses TRBV30 and TRBJ2-7; D perhaps matches TRBD2 (6 bases). Trimming took 5 bases from V and 0 from J, leaving 14 bases between them. This CDR3 comprises 14 residues. Looked up from germline, CDR1 is GTSNPN and CDR2 is SVGIG (reference sequence). The DNA for the CDR3 is TGTGCCTGGGACGGGGACGGGGGCTCCTACGAGCAGTACTTC. This codes for CAWDGDGGSYEQYF.

The chain carries TRBV5-1 and TRBJ1-3, with D unresolved. The CDR3 is made up of 14 amino acids. Germline values: CDR1 SGHRS, CDR2 YFSETQ. V shed 0 bases and J shed 4 bases, with 8 bases lying between them. CDR3 sequence reads: CASSLGAEGNTIYF. The CDR3 region has the DNA TGCGCCAGCAGCTTGGGGGCAGAGGGAAACACCATATATTTT.

The chain couples TRBV7-3 to TRBJ2-7, with unresolved D. The V gene's germline CDR1 is SGHTA and CDR2 FQGTGA. Trimming removed 5 bases at V and 1 base at J, with 15 bases between. The CDR3 totals 15 residues. This CDR3 reads CASSIPGSQSYEQYF. As DNA, the CDR3 is TGTGCCAGCAGCATTCCTGGGTCGCAATCCTACGAGCAGTACTTC.

This clone was counted once. The chain carries TRBV7-6 and TRBJ2-7; D may be TRBD1 (5 bases). With 4 bases removed from V and 0 bases from J, the gap between germline ends came to 13 bases. Germline V lookup: CDR1 SGHVS, CDR2 FNYEAQ. This CDR3 has 15 residues. The chain's CDR3 is CASSSGHVPSYEQYF. CDR3 in DNA: TGTGCCAGCAGCTCAGGACACGTACCCTCCTACGAGCAGTACTTC.

The chain combines TRBV15 with TRBJ1-4, with D hard to call. The germline gives CDR1 LNHNV, CDR2 YYDKDF (reference sequence). The CDR3 length is 16 residues. Trimming cost V 0 bases and J 5 bases, with 13 bases left between them. The CDR3 here is CATSRDIFATNEKLFF. CDR3 nucleotides: TGTGCCACCAGCAGAGACATTTTTGCCACCAATGAAAAACTGTTTTTT.

This clone appeared a few times. The gene calls are TRBV9 and TRBJ2-3; 9 bases are a match to TRBD2. Trimming removed 3 bases from V and 3 bases from J; junction bases left unmatched: 2. This CDR3 region has 14 residues. In germline, CDR1 is SGDLS, CDR2 YYNGEE. The chain's CDR3 is CASSASGKTDTQYF. CDR3 DNA: TGTGCCAGCAGCGCTAGCGGGAAAACAGATACGCAGTATTTT.

V and J are TRBV18 and TRBJ1-1; D call uncertain. V was shortened by 2 bases and J by 11 bases, with 12 bases between the two germline ends. From germline, CDR1 is KGHSH and CDR2 LQKENI. The CDR3 is 12 amino acids. DNA of the CDR3: TGTGCCAGCTCACCATCGTCAAGGGATGCTTTCTTT. It yields the protein CASSPSSRDAFF.

The chain joins TRBV5-1 to TRBJ2-7; the D gene is possibly TRBD2 (6 bases). Trimming pared 0 bases from V and 2 bases from J, leaving 12 bases between. The CDR3 consists of 15 residues. Germline-derived CDR1 and CDR2 are SGHRS and YFSETQ. The CDR3 DNA reads as TGCGCCAGCAGCTTGGCTGGACTACCTACCTACGAGCAGTACTTC. Translation gives CASSLAGLPTYEQYF.

V and J are TRBV14 and TRBJ1-1, with D possibly TRBD1 on 6 matching bases. Trimming stripped 4 bases from V and 8 bases from J, with 14 bases between. The CDR3 runs 13 residues. Germline V gives CDR1 SGHDN, CDR2 FVKESK. The CDR3 reads CASSLTSGTEAFF. CDR3 in DNA: TGTGCCAGCAGCCTAACTTCCGGGACAGAAGCTTTCTTT. The complete variable domain, with remaining parts taken from reference TRBV14 and TRBJ1-1, reads EAGVTQFPSHSVIEKGQTVTLRCDPISGHDNLYWYRRVMGKEIKFLLHFVKESKQDESGMPNNRFLAERTGGTYSTLKVQPAELEDSGVYFCASSLTSGTEAFFGQGTRLTVV.

A single count supports this clone. The chain is built from TRBV30 and TRBJ2-5; D perhaps matches TRBD1 (6 bases). The CDR3 covers 14 residues. The germline gives CDR1 GTSNPN, CDR2 SVGIG (reference sequence). Trimming cost V 3 bases and J 5 bases, with 16 bases left between them. CDR3: CAWRTKGVMETQYF. The CDR3 DNA sequence: TGTGCCTGGAGGACGAAGGGGGTGATGGAGACCCAGTACTTC.

The CDR3 reads CASSEPHDRITGQPQHF. As DNA, the CDR3 is TGCGCCAGCAGTGAGCCACACGACAGGATTACAGGCCAGCCCCAGCATTTT. The J gene is TRBJ1-5, the V gene TRBV10-1; tentative D call: TRBD1 (6 bases). CDR1 is WNHNN, CDR2 SYGVQD, per germline (reference sequence). Between the trimmed V and J ends, which lost 2 bases and 7 bases, there was a span of 21 bases. This CDR3 region has 17 residues.

Concerning this clone: Other DNA sequences in the sample encode the same CDR3. V usage is TRBV27 and J usage is TRBJ2-5, with 7 bases that match TRBD1. J lost 4 bases, V lost 5 bases, and 4 bases had no gene match. The CDR3 runs 13 residues. The germline CDR1 and CDR2 sequences are MNHEY and SMNVEV (reference sequence). The CDR3 DNA reads TGTGCCAGCAGTCCACAGGGGAGAGAGACCCAGTACTTC. Translated, it gives CASSPQGRETQYF.

The V gene is TRBV25-1, the J gene TRBJ2-7, with 10 nucleotides matching TRBD1. Germline CDR1 and CDR2: MGHDK and SYGVNS. The CDR3 covers 15 residues. V trimming: 2 bases; J trimming: 2 bases; junction bases outside the gene matches: 3. CDR3 DNA sequence: TGTGCCAGCAGTGAACCCGGGACAGGGGCCTACGAGCAGTACTTC. It translates to CASSEPGTGAYEQYF.

This clone was recorded many times. V usage is TRBV21-1 and J usage is TRBJ1-1. TRBV21-1 is shown as a pseudogene. The CDR3 loop spans 18 amino acids. The CDR3 sequence is CASSKAGGRLAKNTEAFF. Written as DNA, the CDR3 is TGTGCCAGCAGCAAAGCCGGAGGAAGGTTGGCCAAGAACACTGAAGCTTTCTTT.

Ten or more counts support this clone. The chain carries TRBV2 and TRBJ1-3; the D is unclear. CDR1 and CDR2 (germline): SNHLY, FYNNEI. CDR3 size: 15 residues. Trimming stripped 3 bases from V and 0 bases from J, with 9 bases between. CDR3 sequence (DNA): TGTGCCAGCAGTGATGGGGAGATCTCTGGAAACACCATATATTTT. Its protein product is CASSDGEISGNTIYF. The full variable domain, in which reference TRBV2 and TRBJ1-3 provide the parts outside the CDR3, is EPEVTQTPSHQVTQMGQEVILRCVPISNHLYFYWYRQILGQKVEFLVSFYNNEISEKSEIFDDQFSVERPDGSNFTLKIRSTKLEDSAMYFCASSDGEISGNTIYFGEGSWLTVV.

This clone turned up a few times. For the CDR3, the DNA is TGTGCCAGCAGCTTAGCTGGGGATGGCTACACCTTC. Translated, it gives CASSLAGDGYTF. The genes are TRBV7-9 and TRBJ1-2; D gene ambiguous. The CDR3 has 12 amino acids. Germline V gene sequence: CDR1 SEHNR, CDR2 FQNEAQ (reference sequence). Trimming left V 0 bases short and J 6 bases short, with 5 bases between.

This chain uses TRBV7-8 with TRBJ2-7; 9 bases fit TRBD1. V gave up 5 bases and J gave up 0 bases; unmatched junction bases: 5. This CDR3 has 15 amino acids. Germline V gene sequence: CDR1 SGHVS, CDR2 FQNEAQ. The CDR3 coding sequence is TGTGCCAGCAGCAACAAACAGGGGGCCTCCTACGAGCAGTACTTC. It is translated as CASSNKQGASYEQYF.

The V call is TRBV11-2, the J call TRBJ2-1; D is perhaps TRBD1 (6 bases). The CDR3 sequence is 14 residues long. Germline CDR1 reads SGHAT; CDR2 reads FQNNGV. Deletions cut 1 base from V and 10 bases from J, with 14 bases between. CDR3 bases: TGTGCCAGCAGCTTAGGACTATCCACAGGGGAGCAGTTCTTC. Protein: CASSLGLSTGEQFF.

By frequency in the sample, this clone is medium-sized. Other DNA sequences in this specimen translate into the identical CDR3. The rearrangement uses TRBV4-1 and TRBJ1-1, with D uncertain. Germline loops: CDR1 MGHRA, CDR2 YSYEKL. The V and J ends lost 4 bases and 0 bases respectively, with 15 bases between them. The length of the CDR3 is 16 residues. DNA of the CDR3: TGCGCCAGCAGCCGACGCCTTGGACGGTTGAACACTGAAGCTTTCTTT. Protein: CASSRRLGRLNTEAFF.

The V gene is TRBV28, the J gene TRBJ2-7; a possible D gene is TRBD2 (6 bases). Germline V gene sequence: CDR1 MDHEN, CDR2 SYDVKM. Trimming removed 5 bases at V and 1 base at J, with 9 bases between. The CDR3 is made up of 13 amino acids. The CDR3 sequence is CASSIGGSYEQYF. Written as DNA, the CDR3 is TGTGCCAGCAGTATCGGGGGTTCCTACGAGCAGTACTTC.

The sample holds a few counts of this clone. The chain couples TRBV5-1 to TRBJ2-7; TRBD2 aligns across 8 bases. The CDR3 is made up of 16 amino acids. Germline trimming cut 0 bases from V and 3 bases from J; bases unmatched to any gene: 8. Germline CDR1 SGHRS, CDR2 YFSETQ. The CDR3 bases are TGCGCCAGCAGCTTGGCCATCAGCGGGGGAAGCTACGAGCAGTACTTC. The encoded protein is CASSLAISGGSYEQYF.

Ten or more counts support this clone. The chain links TRBV6-5 to TRBJ2-2, with 7 nucleotides matching TRBD1. Per the germline V gene, CDR1 is MNHEY and CDR2 is SVGAGI. The CDR3 contains 16 residues. V trimming: 1 base; J trimming: 0 bases; junction bases outside the gene matches: 2. CDR3 bases: TGTGCCAGCAGTTACTTGCAGGGGGCGAACACCGGGGAGCTGTTTTTT. Its translation is CASSYLQGANTGELFF.

J is TRBJ1-5 and V is TRBV19, with D uncertain. Trimming shortened V by 1 base and J by 0 bases, and 7 bases separated the two germline ends. CDR3 length: 15 residues. Germline V gene data show CDR1 as LNHDA and CDR2 as SQIVND (reference sequence). In DNA, the CDR3 is TGTGCCAGTAGTATAGGTTTGACTAGCAATCAGCCCCAGCATTTT. Amino acids: CASSIGLTSNQPQHF.

The chain is built from TRBV28 and TRBJ2-1, with 9 bases lining up with TRBD1. V gave up 4 bases and J gave up 9 bases; unmatched junction bases: 10. The CDR3 has 15 residues. Per the germline V gene, CDR1 is MDHEN and CDR2 is SYDVKM. The CDR3 DNA follows: TGTGCCAGCAGTTCCCGGGACAGGGTATTAATTGAGCAGTTCTTC. It specifies CASSSRDRVLIEQFF.